Each of the 30 T cell receptor beta chains below was sequenced from the same sample in a study of blood T cells in healthy people across ages. A second PCR, run for about 7 to 11 cycles, used a sample-barcoded 5' primer plus a J-beta primer mix. TCRdb recomputed calls from the 5' RACE reads with MiXCR, one row per CDR3 protein. The top ten hold less than 20% of the sample, which has 500,000 to 600,000 distinct CDR3 sequences, roughly a quarter seen once. Sequencing was done on a sample of blood. The receptors originated from a woman in her 70s in good health.

This chain uses TRBV12-3 or TRBV12-4 with TRBJ2-2; 13 bases map to TRBD2. Trimming removed 6 bases from V and 0 bases from J; junction bases left unmatched: 10. The CDR3 extends over 19 amino acids. CDR3 coding DNA: TGTGCCAGCAGGCCACCGGGACTAGCGGGGTCTGCGAACACCGGGGAGCTGTTTTTT. Protein sequence: CASRPPGLAGSANTGELFF.

The rearrangement links TRBV19 to TRBJ1-5, with TRBD1 matching over 9 bases. Germline V CDR1 and CDR2: LNHDA, SQIVND (reference sequence). Unmatched junction bases numbered 16, after V lost 3 bases and J lost 4 bases. The CDR3 is 19 residues long. This chain's CDR3 is CASSIHLFRRTGENQPQHF. Written as DNA, the CDR3 is TGTGCCAGTAGTATTCATCTTTTTCGGCGGACAGGGGAAAATCAGCCCCAGCATTTT.

The gene calls are TRBV29-1 and TRBJ1-1; tentative D call: TRBD1 (6 bases). The ends were cut back, 5 bases at V and 5 bases at J, with 15 bases in the middle. CDR3 length: 13 amino acids. Germline lookup yields CDR1 SQVTM and CDR2 ANQGSEA. The CDR3 nucleotides read TGCAGCGTTCAGGGGACCGGAGGGACTGAAGCTTTCTTT. Protein sequence: CSVQGTGGTEAFF.

This clonotype is a singleton in its sample. A junction end diverges from the germline sequence, so it may reflect a read error. The genes are TRBV5-1 and TRBJ2-1, with unresolved D. Looked up from germline, CDR1 is SGHRS and CDR2 is YFSETQ. CDR3 length: 13 amino acids. CDR3 in amino acids: CANSLDANNEQFF. The CDR3 coding sequence is TGCGCCAACAGCTTGGATGCCAACAATGAGCAGTTCTTC.

In this sample, this clonotype turned up a few times. CDR3 DNA: TGTGCCAGCTACGCGTGGAAGGGCTACACCTTC. It is translated as CASYAWKGYTF. The chain joins TRBV6-5 to TRBJ1-2; D is ambiguous. This CDR3 has 11 amino acids. The V gene lost 8 bases and the J gene lost 8 bases, with 12 bases spanning the gap. Germline V gene data show CDR1 as MNHEY and CDR2 as SVGAGI.

This clonotype turned up a few times. This rearrangement joins TRBV7-3 to TRBJ2-3; TRBD1 might be the D (5 bases). V gave up 3 bases and J gave up 2 bases, with 12 bases separating them. This CDR3 is 15 amino acids long. Germline CDR1 is SGHTA and CDR2 is FQGTGA. The CDR3 protein is CASSLGPQTTDTQYF. CDR3 bases: TGTGCCAGCAGCTTGGGGCCCCAGACCACAGATACGCAGTATTTT.

This clonotype has just one count. An end of the junction does not agree with germline; a read error may underlie this. The CDR3 DNA follows: TGTGCCGGCAGGAAGGACGGGACGGACACTGAAGCTTTCTTT. Its translation: CAGRKDGTDTEAFF. The chain uses TRBV6-2 or TRBV6-3 and TRBJ1-1; D may be TRBD1 (5 bases). The CDR3 sequence is 14 residues long. CDR1 and CDR2 from the germline V gene are MNHEY and SVGEGT.

The V gene is TRBV29-1, the J gene TRBJ1-4, with TRBD1 identical over 8 bases. This CDR3 comprises 12 residues. Germline CDR1 SQVTM, CDR2 ANQGSEA. V dropped 6 bases and J dropped 7; count of bases not matched to a gene: 4. The CDR3 DNA sequence: TGCAGCGTCTGGACAGGGCGTGAAAAACTGTTTTTT. It encodes CSVWTGREKLFF.

This clonotype was found a few times. This chain links TRBV7-2 with TRBJ2-5; D gene unclear. V dropped 3 bases and J dropped 5 bases, with 16 bases sitting between them. CDR3 length: 15 amino acids. Germline V gene sequence: CDR1 SGHTA, CDR2 FQGNSA. CDR3 coding DNA: TGTGCCAGCAGCTTCAAGGGCTCCGATGTGGAGACCCAGTACTTC. The encoded protein is CASSFKGSDVETQYF.

The rearrangement joins TRBV2 to TRBJ2-5; 10 bases agree with TRBD1. V lost 8 bases to trimming and J lost 4 bases; unmatched junction nucleotides: 7. The CDR3 is made up of 14 amino acids. Per germline, CDR1 SNHLY and CDR2 FYNNEI. DNA of the CDR3: TGTGCCAGCTTCCGACAGGGGGCTGCAGAGACCCAGTACTTC. Its translation is CASFRQGAAETQYF.

CDR3 coding DNA: TGTGCCAGCAGTTACCGTCGGCAGGGCGGCTATGGCTACACCTTC. This codes for CASSYRRQGGYGYTF. V usage is TRBV6-2 or TRBV6-3 and J usage is TRBJ1-2, with D tentatively TRBD1 (5 bases). Trimming removed 2 bases from V and 4 bases from J, with 14 bases in between. Looked up from germline, CDR1 is MNHEY and CDR2 is SVGEGT. This CDR3 has 15 amino acids.

This clonotype turned up a few times. This chain uses TRBV29-1 with TRBJ1-2; possible D gene TRBD1, 6 bases. Germline V gives CDR1 SQVTM, CDR2 ANQGSEA. There are 12 residues in the CDR3. V lost 4 bases and J 7 bases, leaving 13 bases between the germline ends. CDR3 amino acids: CSVGEGGSGYTF. Here the CDR3 DNA reads TGCAGCGTTGGCGAGGGGGGAAGTGGCTACACCTTC.

This clonotype has a count of ten or more. The V call is TRBV6-1, the J call TRBJ1-4; the D is unclear. This CDR3 contains 13 residues. Germline lookup yields CDR1 MNHNS and CDR2 SASEGT. Trimming took 9 bases from V and 4 from J, leaving 12 bases between them. The CDR3 spells CARTHSYNEKLFF. Here the CDR3 DNA reads TGTGCCAGGACTCATTCTTATAATGAAAAACTGTTTTTT.

In its sample, this clonotype was seen a few times. A much larger clone lies a single base off, so this may be a read error. This chain uses TRBV7-2 with TRBJ2-5; D gene ambiguous. Germline-derived CDR1 and CDR2 are SGHTA and FQGNSA. The CDR3 contains 11 residues. With 7 bases removed from V and 5 bases from J, the gap between germline ends came to 8 bases. CDR3 region: CASNLIETQYF. The CDR3 bases are TGTGCCAGCAACTTGATCGAGACCCAGTACTTC.

This clonotype was seen a few times. V usage is TRBV7-2 and J usage is TRBJ2-1; D may be TRBD1 (6 bases). Germline CDR1 reads SGHTA; CDR2 reads FQGNSA. This CDR3 is built from 16 residues. The V end lost 5 bases, the J end lost 1 base, and 15 bases lay between the germline ends. DNA for the CDR3: TGTGCCAGCAGCAGCTACAGGGTGGCGTCCTACAATGAGCAGTTCTTC. It yields the protein CASSSYRVASYNEQFF.

This clonotype has more than one count but fewer than ten. The CDR3 does not end in the conserved phenylalanine or tryptophan, so this is likely a read error. The rearrangement uses TRBV5-1 and TRBJ1-1; D is possibly TRBD1 (5 bases). CDR1 is SGHRS and CDR2 is YFSETQ in the germline V gene. This CDR3 is 15 amino acids long. Trimming stripped 4 bases from V and 4 bases from J, with 17 bases between. CDR3 DNA sequence: TGCGCCAGCAGCAACCTGGCGGGGGATAGCACTGAAGCTTTCCTT. Encoded protein: CASSNLAGDSTEAFL.

The V call is TRBV20-1, the J call TRBJ1-4; no definite D call. Looked up from germline, CDR1 is DFQATT and CDR2 is SNEGSKA (reference sequence). The V and J ends lost 3 bases and 5 bases respectively, with 7 bases between them. The CDR3 consists of 12 residues. CDR3 protein: CSASTQNEKLFF. The CDR3 region has the DNA TGCAGTGCTAGTACCCAAAATGAAAAACTGTTTTTT.

The table lists this clonotype with a few counts. CDR3 bases: TGTGCCAGCAGCTCGGTCCCGGGACAGGGCTCTGGGGCCAACGTCCTGACTTTC. This codes for CASSSVPGQGSGANVLTF. The chain is built from TRBV7-2 and TRBJ2-6; the match to TRBD1 covers 9 bases. CDR1 is SGHTA and CDR2 is FQGNSA in the germline V gene. The V gene end was trimmed by 4 bases and the J gene end by 0 bases; junction bases not matched to a gene: 7. CDR3 length equals 18 residues.

The chain combines TRBV29-1 with TRBJ2-3; 7 bases align to TRBD1. Trimming took 6 bases from V and 3 from J; bases not matched to a gene: 3. Germline CDR1 and CDR2: SQVTM and ANQGSEA. CDR3 length: 12 residues. DNA for the CDR3: TGCAGCGTACGACAGGGTACAGATACGCAGTATTTT. This codes for CSVRQGTDTQYF.

The chain recombines TRBV7-3 with TRBJ1-2; D is perhaps TRBD1 (5 bases). Germline CDR1 SGHTA, CDR2 FQGTGA. Trimming took 4 bases from V and 4 from J, leaving 10 bases between them. The CDR3 consists of 13 residues. Here the CDR3 reads CASSSPDSYGYTF. The CDR3 DNA follows: TGTGCCAGCAGCTCCCCCGACAGCTATGGCTACACCTTC.

This chain connects TRBV20-1 to TRBJ1-1; 7 nucleotides match TRBD1. The V and J ends lost 6 bases and 0 bases, in that order; junction bases with no gene match: 7. Germline CDR1 reads DFQATT; CDR2 reads SNEGSKA (reference sequence). CDR3 length equals 14 residues. DNA of the CDR3: TGCAGTGCCAGGACAGGAAGTATGAACACTGAAGCTTTCTTT. Translation: CSARTGSMNTEAFF.

The V call is TRBV19, the J call TRBJ1-2; the D gene is possibly TRBD1 (6 bases). The germline CDR1 and CDR2 sequences are LNHDA and SQIVND (reference sequence). V lost 1 base and J 7 bases, leaving 13 bases between the germline ends. The CDR3 extends over 14 amino acids. CDR3 sequence (DNA): TGTGCCAGTAGTATAGTCGGCAGGGGTGGTGGCTACACCTTC. It translates to CASSIVGRGGGYTF.

V and J are TRBV3-1 and TRBJ2-1; tentative D call: TRBD1 (6 bases). TRBJ2-5 explains the end of the DNA better; the J call may be wrong. This CDR3 contains 15 residues. Per the germline V gene, CDR1 is LGHDT and CDR2 is YNNKEL (reference sequence). CDR3 in DNA: TGTGCCAGCAGCCTACAGGGACGGATTCAAGAGACCCAGTACTTC. The encoded protein is CASSLQGRIQETQYF.

This clonotype was detected only a few times. This chain links TRBV6-1 with TRBJ2-1, with 15 nucleotides matching TRBD2. Germline CDR1 and CDR2: MNHNS and SASEGT. After removal of 1 base from V and 3 bases from J, the junction contained 1 base not matched to a gene. This CDR3 has 17 residues. The CDR3 DNA follows: TGTGCCAGCAGTGAAGAGGGACTAGCGGGGGGCTACAATGAGCAGTTCTTC. It translates to CASSEEGLAGGYNEQFF.

This clonotype was counted ten times or more. CDR3: CASSQTRGASGGTRTDTQYF. Here the CDR3 DNA reads TGCGCCAGCAGCCAAACCCGAGGAGCCAGCGGGGGGACCCGCACAGATACGCAGTATTTT. The chain has TRBV4-1 and TRBJ2-3, with 9 bases lining up with TRBD2. The length of the CDR3 is 20 residues. Germline V CDR1 and CDR2: MGHRA, YSYEKL. V shed 2 bases, J shed 1 base, and the junction held 16 bases outside the gene matches.

This clonotype was seen more than once but under ten times. The chain combines TRBV6-5 with TRBJ2-3, with TRBD2 identical over 12 bases. CDR1 and CDR2 from the germline V gene are MNHEY and SVGAGI. The J segment lost 4 bases and the V segment lost 7 bases, leaving 6 bases of the junction unmatched. This CDR3 comprises 15 residues. In DNA form, the CDR3 reads TGTGCCAGCACCCGACTAGCGGGGGTAGCAGATACGCAGTATTTT. It translates to CASTRLAGVADTQYF.

This clonotype was observed a few times. This likely comes from a read error, as the CDR3 has no conserved phenylalanine or tryptophan at its end. The limits of the CDR3 on the DNA are not certain, so only TCRdb's listed CDR3 is given. This chain connects TRBV7-9 to TRBJ1-2; TRBD1 is the table's D call, not checked against the DNA. Germline values: CDR1 SEHNR, CDR2 FQNEAQ (reference sequence). The CDR3 comprises 14 residues, both ends counted. CDR3 region: CASSLGTGRSGHTL.

V and J are TRBV7-9 and TRBJ1-2; D is uncertain. Between the trimmed V and J ends, which lost 5 bases and 3 bases, there was a span of 13 bases. Per the germline V gene, CDR1 is SEHNR and CDR2 is FQNEAQ (reference sequence). This CDR3 spans 14 amino acids. The CDR3 region has the DNA TGTGCCAGCAGCACCGAGTGGGAGGACTATGGCTACACCTTC. Encoded protein: CASSTEWEDYGYTF. Supplemented by reference TRBV7-9 and TRBJ1-2, the full variable domain reads DTGVSQNPRHKITKRGQNVTFRCDPISEHNRLYWYRQTLGQGPEFLTYFQNEAQLEKSRLLSDRFSAERPKGSFSTLEIQRTEQGDSAMYLCASSTEWEDYGYTFGSGTRLTVV.

This rearrangement joins TRBV30 to TRBJ1-6; D unresolved. Germline-derived CDR1 and CDR2 are GTSNPN and SVGIG (reference sequence). The V end lost 0 bases, the J end lost 7 bases, and 4 bases lay between the germline ends. This CDR3 has 12 amino acids. The CDR3 protein is CAWSVGNSPLHF. The CDR3 DNA sequence: TGTGCCTGGAGTGTCGGGAATTCACCCCTCCACTTT.

The J gene is TRBJ2-5, the V gene TRBV5-1; D may be TRBD2 (7 bases). The assigned J gene may be wrong: the sequence end matches TRBJ2-1 better. Per the germline V gene, CDR1 is SGHRS and CDR2 is YFSETQ. The CDR3 contains 15 residues. The CDR3 protein is CASSSELGGAGEQFF. The CDR3 nucleotides read TGCGCCAGCAGCTCGGAGCTGGGGGGGGCTGGTGAGCAGTTCTTC.